A single sample gave rise to the 20 T cell receptor beta chains below, sequenced in a study of shared T cell receptors in the human thymus. Some clones are missing from TCRdb's copy, which holds only in-frame ones; the method was immunoSEQ multiplex PCR. This table holds around 730,000 clones, 70% to 90% found once. The same specimen was also included in a second study, on human thymus T cells.

Sequencing input: thymocytes. The receptors derive from a girl in the first two years of life with a congenital heart defect.

The chain links TRBV25-1 to TRBJ1-1, with D perhaps TRBD1 (5 bases). Germline lookup yields CDR1 MGHDK and CDR2 SYGVNS. V dropped 3 bases and J dropped 4 bases, with 18 bases sitting between them. The CDR3 has 16 amino acids. CDR3: CASSDSLGRAGTEAFF. Here the CDR3 DNA reads TGTGCCAGCAGTGACAGCCTGGGACGAGCGGGCACTGAAGCTTTCTTT.

This chain joins TRBV28 and TRBJ1-1; the match to TRBD1 covers 10 bases. Losses at the gene ends were 8 bases for V and 1 base for J; bases not matched to a gene: 10. The CDR3 sequence is 16 residues long. Germline values: CDR1 MDHEN, CDR2 SYDVKM. The CDR3 nucleotides are TGTGCCAGCCTGGGAGACAGGGGGCTTTGGAACACTGAAGCTTTCTTT. Encoded protein: CASLGDRGLWNTEAFF.

V is TRBV5-8 and J is TRBJ2-2; D may be TRBD1 (5 bases). The CDR3 runs 18 residues. Trimming pared 3 bases from V and 1 base from J, leaving 19 bases between. From germline, CDR1 is SGHTS and CDR2 YDEGEE. CDR3 loop: CASSYRRWGRLNTGELFF. CDR3 coding DNA: TGTGCCAGCAGCTACAGACGGTGGGGCCGCTTGAACACCGGGGAGCTGTTTTTT.

The chain couples TRBV28 to TRBJ2-7; 7 bases fit TRBD1. J lost 7 bases, V lost 8 bases, and 17 bases had no gene match. Germline assignment: CDR1 MDHEN and CDR2 SYDVKM. This CDR3 has 15 residues. This CDR3 is CASVPQGVGPGEQYF. The CDR3 DNA sequence: TGTGCCAGCGTACCCCAGGGGGTGGGTCCGGGGGAGCAGTACTTC.

On this clone: Distinct nucleotide sequences in the sample also encode this CDR3. The chain carries TRBV27 and TRBJ1-1, with a possible D match to TRBD1 (6 bases). V was cut by 8 bases and J by 1 base, with 11 bases left in between. This CDR3 spans 13 amino acids. Per germline, CDR1 MNHEY and CDR2 SMNVEV (reference sequence). The CDR3 region is CASSWGRNTEAFF. CDR3 nucleotide sequence: TGTGCCAGCTCGTGGGGGCGGAACACTGAAGCTTTCTTT.

Turning to this clone: The missing conserved phenylalanine or tryptophan at the end of this CDR3 makes a read error likely. The J gene is TRBJ1-6, the V gene TRBV25-1, with a possible D match to TRBD1 (5 bases). Germline lookup yields CDR1 MGHDK and CDR2 SYGVNS. This CDR3 has 16 residues. The V and J ends lost 5 bases and 4 bases respectively, with 15 bases between them. The CDR3 here is CASSSPAGRYNSPLHL. CDR3 nucleotide sequence: TGTGCCAGCAGTAGCCCCGCAGGGCGATATAATTCACCCCTCCACTTG.

The chain joins TRBV10-1 to TRBJ1-2; the D gene is possibly TRBD1 (6 bases). V gave up 3 bases and J gave up 0 bases, with 8 bases separating them. CDR3 size: 14 residues. Per the germline V gene, CDR1 is WNHNN and CDR2 is SYGVQD (reference sequence). Here the CDR3 DNA reads TGCGCCAGCAGTGATGGACAGTCTAACTATGGCTACACCTTC. Protein product: CASSDGQSNYGYTF.

Comments on this clone: A junction boundary mismatches the germline segment, possibly from a read error. The V and J genes are TRBV6-5 and TRBJ1-1; 8 bases match TRBD1. CDR3 length: 15 residues. The germline gives CDR1 MNHEY, CDR2 SVGAGI. The CDR3 is CASWNGQGRNAEAFF. CDR3 in DNA: TGTGCCAGCTGGAATGGACAGGGACGGAACGCTGAAGCTTTCTTT.

The genes are TRBV5-1 and TRBJ2-7; TRBD1 matches 9 bases. V shed 0 bases, J shed 6 bases, and the junction held 7 bases outside the gene matches. Germline V lookup: CDR1 SGHRS, CDR2 YFSETQ. The length of the CDR3 is 15 residues. The CDR3 DNA reads TGCGCCAGCAGCTTGGAGGACAGGGGAAGGGGCGAGCAGTACTTC. Translation gives CASSLEDRGRGEQYF.

The chain combines TRBV27 with TRBJ2-1; TRBD1 aligns across 7 bases. V gave up 5 bases and J gave up 3 bases; unmatched junction bases: 4. The CDR3 is 14 residues long. Looked up from germline, CDR1 is MNHEY and CDR2 is SMNVEV (reference sequence). Written as DNA, the CDR3 is TGTGCCAGCAGTAAGACAGGGCGCTACAATGAGCAGTTCTTC. Protein product: CASSKTGRYNEQFF.

The V gene is TRBV4-3, the J gene TRBJ2-5; TRBD2 matches 11 bases. The germline V gene has CDR1 LGHNA and CDR2 YSLEER. Trimming at V came to 5 bases and at J to 3 bases, leaving 5 bases not matched to a gene. The CDR3 has 15 residues. The CDR3 bases are TGCGCCAGCAGCGATAGACTAGCGGGGAAAGAGACCCAGTACTTC. Protein: CASSDRLAGKETQYF.

The rearrangement links TRBV9 to TRBJ2-7; 7 bases are shared with TRBD1. The CDR3 totals 16 residues. J gave up 0 bases and V 0 bases, and 6 bases lay outside the gene matches. Germline values: CDR1 SGDLS, CDR2 YYNGEE. The CDR3 bases are TGTGCCAGCAGCGTAGGGGACAGCACAAGCTCCTACGAGCAGTACTTC. This gives the protein CASSVGDSTSSYEQYF. Based on the CDR3 plus reference TRBV9 and TRBJ2-7, the full variable domain is DSGVTQTPKHLITATGQRVTLRCSPRSGDLSVYWYQQSLDQGLQFLIQYYNGEERAKGNILERFSAQQFPDLHSELNLSSLELGDSALYFCASSVGDSTSSYEQYFGPGTRLTVT.

This chain joins TRBV29-1 and TRBJ1-1; 9 bases match TRBD1. Germline trimming cut 7 bases from V and 5 bases from J; bases unmatched to any gene: 2. CDR1 is SQVTM and CDR2 is ANQGSEA in the germline V gene. This CDR3 contains 11 residues. The CDR3 DNA sequence: TGCAGCGCAGGACAGGGGACTGAAGCTTTCTTT. It is translated as CSAGQGTEAFF.

A single count supports this clone. The rearrangement joins TRBV9 to TRBJ1-2, with 7 bases matching TRBD1. The V gene's germline CDR1 is SGDLS and CDR2 YYNGEE. Trimming took 3 bases from V and 5 from J; bases not matched to a gene: 7. CDR3 length: 14 amino acids. CDR3 nucleotides: TGTGCCAGCAGCGATTCCGGGACAGAATATGGCTACACCTTC. This sequence encodes CASSDSGTEYGYTF.

The chain couples TRBV4-1 to TRBJ2-2, with TRBD2 matching 7 bases. The V and J ends lost 0 bases and 4 bases, in that order; junction bases with no gene match: 14. The CDR3 contains 19 residues. Germline CDR1 reads MGHRA; CDR2 reads YSYEKL. Here the CDR3 DNA reads TGCGCCAGCAGCCAAGACGCGGGGGAAAAGGGATTCCCCACCGGGGAGCTGTTTTTT. Protein product: CASSQDAGEKGFPTGELFF.

V and J are TRBV29-1 and TRBJ1-5; 7 bases agree with TRBD1. From germline, CDR1 is SQVTM and CDR2 ANQGSEA. V gave up 7 bases and J gave up 3 bases; unmatched junction bases: 18. This CDR3 is built from 17 residues. CDR3: CSARTSDREGDNQPQHF. CDR3 DNA sequence: TGCAGCGCTCGGACATCTGACAGGGAAGGGGACAATCAGCCCCAGCATTTT. Using reference TRBV29-1 and TRBJ1-5 for the parts outside the CDR3, the full variable domain is SAVISQKPSRDICQRGTSLTIQCQVDSQVTMMFWYRQQPGQSLTLIATANQGSEATYESGFVIDKFPISRPNLTFSTLTVSNMSPEDSSIYLCSARTSDREGDNQPQHFGDGTRLSIL.

This clone has just one count. The chain recombines TRBV18 with TRBJ1-2, with 8 bases identical to TRBD1. There are 14 residues in the CDR3. Losses at the gene ends were 4 bases for V and 2 bases for J; bases not matched to a gene: 3. Germline values: CDR1 KGHSH, CDR2 LQKENI. The chain's CDR3 is CASSHRDRNYGYTF. CDR3 nucleotides: TGTGCCAGCTCACACCGGGACAGGAACTATGGCTACACCTTC.

This chain links TRBV5-1 with TRBJ2-1; 16 nucleotides agree with TRBD2. From germline, CDR1 is SGHRS and CDR2 YFSETQ. Losses at the gene ends were 0 bases for V and 3 bases for J; bases not matched to a gene: 6. The CDR3 length is 19 residues. In nucleotides, the CDR3 is TGCGCCAGCAGCTTGGTGGGACTAGCGGGGGGGAGGAACTACAATGAGCAGTTCTTC. This translates into CASSLVGLAGGRNYNEQFF.

The chain links TRBV5-8 to TRBJ2-3; D call uncertain. The V end lost 3 bases, the J end lost 0 bases, and 8 bases lay between the germline ends. Germline V gives CDR1 SGHTS, CDR2 YDEGEE. The CDR3 is 14 residues long. DNA of the CDR3: TGTGCCAGCAGCTCCGCAGTGAGCACAGATACGCAGTATTTT. Protein: CASSSAVSTDTQYF.

This clone was counted once. V gene TRBV27 combines with J gene TRBJ1-6, with unresolved D. From germline, CDR1 is MNHEY and CDR2 SMNVEV (reference sequence). This CDR3 spans 22 amino acids. Trimming removed 6 bases from V and 0 bases from J, with 30 bases in between. The DNA for the CDR3 is TGTGCCAGCAGCCGAACTCGACAACTAGCGGTCCCCGGCCGCTCCTATAATTCACCCCTCCACTTT. Protein product: CASSRTRQLAVPGRSYNSPLHF.